This is a list of T cell receptor beta chains from one sample in a study of PD-1 blockade in classical Hodgkin lymphoma. Produced via immunoSEQ multiplex PCR; TCRdb's table is partial and in-frame only. The sample includes just under 45,000 clones, 66% of them seen just once. The sample was peripheral blood mononuclear cells (PBMCs), taken before the fourth cycle of nivolumab. The source is a human donor with classical Hodgkin lymphoma. CDR3s include the opening cysteine and the closing phenylalanine or tryptophan. D genes are given only for firm matches. Not all rows give a size; the values are once, few, many and, for expanded clones, a class.

abundance	v_gene	j_gene	d_gene	CDR3aa	CDR3nt
.	TRBV5-1	TRBJ1-5	TRBD1	CASGTGDVDQPQHF	TGCGCCAGCGGGACAGGGGACGTTGATCAGCCCCAGCATTTT
.	TRBV16	TRBJ1-4	.	CASSQSPGGQEKLFF	TGTGCCAGCAGCCAATCGCCGGGGGGCCAGGAAAAACTGTTTTTT
.	TRBV5-1	TRBJ2-2	TRBD2	CASSTTSGGAGELFF	TGCGCCAGCAGCACAACTAGCGGGGGGGCCGGGGAGCTGTTTTTT
.	TRBV29-1	TRBJ2-3	TRBD1	CSALGDSLSTDTQYF	TGCAGCGCCTTGGGGGACAGCCTAAGCACAGATACGCAGTATTTT
few	TRBV7-9	TRBJ2-7	TRBD1	CASSQGARYEQYF	TGTGCCAGTTCACAGGGGGCGCGCTACGAGCAGTACTTC
.	TRBV5-8	TRBJ2-7	.	CASSVIGRGTSYEQYF	TGTGCCAGCAGCGTGATAGGTAGGGGTACATCCTACGAGCAGTACTTC
.	TRBV11-2	TRBJ2-1	.	CASSLAPRRGVEQFF	TGTGCCAGCAGCTTAGCACCTCGACGTGGGGTTGAGCAGTTCTTC
.	TRBV9	TRBJ2-3	TRBD2	CASSVAGGGQKDTQYF	TGTGCCAGCAGCGTAGCGGGAGGGGGGCAAAAAGATACGCAGTATTTT
.	TRBV30	TRBJ1-3	TRBD1	CAWTGTGGPGNTIYF	TGTGCCTGGACCGGGACAGGGGGACCTGGAAACACCATATATTTT
.	TRBV6-5	TRBJ2-3	.	CASSRTGTDTQYF	TGTGCCAGCAGCCGGACGGGCACAGATACGCAGTATTTT
.	TRBV14	TRBJ2-7	TRBD2	CASSQLGLAGEGEQYF	TGTGCCAGCAGCCAACTGGGGCTAGCGGGAGAAGGCGAGCAGTACTTC
.	TRBV19	TRBJ2-5	TRBD1	CASSSRDRYQETQYF	TGTGCCAGTAGTAGCCGGGACAGGTACCAAGAGACCCAGTACTTC
.	TRBV5-8	TRBJ2-7	.	CASSPSREQYF	TGTGCCAGCAGCCCCTCGAGGGAGCAGTACTTC
.	TRBV27	TRBJ1-2	TRBD1	CASSIAGGPGRWYGYTF	TGTGCCAGCAGTATCGCAGGGGGCCCGGGGAGGTGGTATGGCTACACCTTC
.	TRBV12-5	TRBJ1-2	.	CASGPGIHGYTF	TGTGCTAGTGGCCCAGGGATCCATGGCTACACCTTC
.	TRBV6-1	TRBJ2-6	.	CASREQGAGANVLTF	TGTGCCAGCAGGGAACAGGGAGCTGGGGCCAACGTCCTGACTTTC
.	TRBV18	TRBJ2-7	TRBD1	CASSPIEQGAEQYF	TGTGCCAGCTCACCGATAGAACAGGGGGCCGAGCAGTACTTC
few	TRBV28	TRBJ2-7	.	CASILRGGNYEQYF	TGTGCCAGCATCCTAAGAGGAGGAAACTACGAGCAGTACTTC
medium-sized	TRBV5-4	TRBJ1-4	.	CASSPKGGVNEKLFF	TGTGCCAGCAGCCCGAAAGGGGGAGTGAATGAAAAACTGTTTTTT
.	TRBV5-1	TRBJ1-4	TRBD1	CASSSTGLATNEKLFF	TGCGCCAGCAGCTCGACAGGGTTAGCAACTAATGAAAAACTGTTTTTT
few	TRBV6-5	TRBJ2-6	.	CASSSAFGAGANVLTF	TGTGCCAGCAGTTCAGCCTTCGGGGCCGGGGCCAACGTCCTGACTTTC
.	TRBV7-9	TRBJ1-4	.	CASSLEVGWNEKLFF	TGTGCCAGCAGCTTAGAGGTGGGGTGGAACGAAAAACTGTTTTTT
.	TRBV30	TRBJ1-2	TRBD1	CAWTGGAHYGYTF	TGTGCCTGGACAGGGGGCGCACACTATGGCTACACCTTC
.	TRBV30	TRBJ2-3	TRBD2	CAWSVHGLAGDDTQYF	TGTGCCTGGAGTGTACATGGACTAGCGGGGGACGATACGCAGTATTTT
.	TRBV2	TRBJ2-1	TRBD1	CASSEGWTGEDEQFF	TGTGCCAGCAGTGAGGGATGGACAGGGGAAGATGAGCAGTTCTTC
.	TRBV6-5	TRBJ2-4	.	CASFGYIQYF	TGTGCCAGCTTTGGATACATTCAGTACTTC
.	TRBV5-4	TRBJ2-2	TRBD2	CASSLGGTSAGELFF	TGTGCCAGCAGCTTGGGTGGGACTAGCGCCGGGGAGCTGTTTTTT
.	TRBV28	TRBJ2-5	.	CASSFDPGEETQYF	TGTGCCAGCAGTTTTGATCCAGGGGAAGAGACCCAGTACTTC
.	TRBV6-5	TRBJ1-5	.	CASRINSNQPQHF	TGTGCCAGCAGAATCAATAGCAATCAGCCCCAGCATTTT
.	TRBV6-6	TRBJ2-3	.	CASSPTTDTQYF	TGTGCCAGCAGCCCCACGACCGATACGCAGTATTTT
many	TRBV28	TRBJ1-2	.	CASRRVTYGYTF	TGTGCCAGCAGGAGGGTTACCTATGGCTACACCTTC
once	TRBV28	TRBJ2-7	.	CASSLAGDSDEQYF	TGTGCCAGCAGTTTAGCAGGGGATAGCGACGAGCAGTACTTC